This T cell receptor beta chain was identified in a study of CD8+ T cells in alopecia areata. RNA, once extracted, was reverse transcribed into cDNA for use as the sequencing template. Here immunoSEQ multiplex PCR was the method, and the copy in TCRdb shows in-frame clones only, minus some. The profile shows more than 85,000 clones, roughly 47% of them singletons. Germline CDR1 is GTSNPN and CDR2 is SVGIG (reference sequence). Trimming stripped 3 bases from V and 3 bases from J, with 14 bases between. The CDR3 has 14 residues. Input material: CD4+ T cells sorted from blood. This rearrangement joins TRBV30 to TRBJ1-1, with D unclear. The receptor comes from a human donor with alopecia areata. CDR3 protein: CAWRGYPRYTEAFF. CDR3 DNA sequence: TGTGCCTGGAGGGGGTACCCACGATACACTGAAGCTTTCTTT.